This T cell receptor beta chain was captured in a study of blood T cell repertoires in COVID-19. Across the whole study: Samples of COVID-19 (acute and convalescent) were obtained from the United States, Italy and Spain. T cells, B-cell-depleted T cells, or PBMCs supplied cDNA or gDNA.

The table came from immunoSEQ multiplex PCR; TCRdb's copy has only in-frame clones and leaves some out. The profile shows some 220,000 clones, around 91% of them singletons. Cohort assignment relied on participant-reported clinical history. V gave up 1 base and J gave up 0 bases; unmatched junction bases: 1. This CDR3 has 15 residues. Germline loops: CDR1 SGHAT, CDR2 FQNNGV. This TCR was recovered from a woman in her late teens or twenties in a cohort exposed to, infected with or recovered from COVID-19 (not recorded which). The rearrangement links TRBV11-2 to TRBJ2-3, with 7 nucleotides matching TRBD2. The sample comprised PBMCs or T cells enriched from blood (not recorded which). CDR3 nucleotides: TGTGCCAGCAGCTTAGTGGGGGGGAGCACAGATACGCAGTATTTT. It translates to CASSLVGGSTDTQYF. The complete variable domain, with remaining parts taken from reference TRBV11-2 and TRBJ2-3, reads EAGVAQSPRYKIIEKRQSVAFWCNPISGHATLYWYQQILGQGPKLLIQFQNNGVVDDSQLPKDRFSAERLKGVDSTLKIQPAKLEDSAVYLCASSLVGGSTDTQYFGPGTRLTVL.